This is a list of T cell receptor beta chains from one sample in a study of shared clonotypes between healthy human individuals. Generated by immunoSEQ multiplex PCR, the TCRdb table keeps only in-frame clones and is missing some. This table holds roughly 770,000 clones, about 96% found once. Sequenced sample: naive CD8+ T cells sorted from blood. The origin of the receptors is a man aged 25-45 years in good health. The CDR3 runs from the conserved cysteine through the conserved F or W. D genes are given only for firm matches. Clone size is shown for a subset of rows, as once, few, many or a class of expanded clone.

D	V	J	size	DNA	CDR3
NA	TRBV28	TRBJ2-3	NA	TGTGCCAGCAGTTTAATTTTCGACGGGAGAGGTACAGATACGCAGTATTTT	CASSLIFDGRGTDTQYF
NA	TRBV4-1	TRBJ2-6	NA	TGCGCCAGCAGCCAAGATAGGTCAGGGGATATTGGGGCCAACGTCCTGACTTTC	CASSQDRSGDIGANVLTF
NA	TRBV2	TRBJ2-2	NA	TGTGCCAGCAGTGACCGAGGGGAGCTGTTTTTT	CASSDRGELFF
TRBD2	TRBV27	TRBJ2-2	NA	TGTGCCAGCAGTTTTGCGGGAGTGTCTGGCGGGGAGCTGTTTTTT	CASSFAGVSGGELFF
NA	TRBV2	TRBJ1-4	NA	TGTGCCAGCAGTGAAGGGTACAGCTTTAATGAAAAACTGTTTTTT	CASSEGYSFNEKLFF
TRBD2	TRBV27	TRBJ2-3	once	TGTGCCAGCAGTTTAGGGACTAGCGAAACGCAGTATTTT	CASSLGTSETQYF
TRBD1	TRBV10-3	TRBJ2-1	NA	TGTGCCATCACCCGGACAGGGAGCTCCTACAATGAGCAGTTCTTC	CAITRTGSSYNEQFF
NA	TRBV5-1	TRBJ2-7	once	TGCGCCAGCAGCTTCAAACGGGACGGAAACTACGAGCAGTACTTC	CASSFKRDGNYEQYF
NA	TRBV15	TRBJ1-2	NA	TGTGCCACCAGCGGCGAGCTACAGGGCTGGAGCTATGGCTACACCTTC	CATSGELQGWSYGYTF
NA	TRBV7-8	TRBJ2-1	NA	TGTGCCAGCAGACCTCTAGGCAATGAGCAGTTCTTC	CASRPLGNEQFF
TRBD1	TRBV10-3	TRBJ2-5	NA	TGTGCCATCAGAACCGACAGGGGGGACTCCTACTTC	CAIRTDRGDSYF
NA	TRBV4-3	TRBJ2-7	once	TGCGCCAGCAGCCAAGGCGTCCAGGTCTACGAGCAGTACTTC	CASSQGVQVYEQYF
NA	TRBV9	TRBJ2-7	NA	TGTGCCAGCAGCGTACAAGCAGGCGAGCAGTACTTC	CASSVQAGEQYF
TRBD2	TRBV7-9	TRBJ2-7	once	TGTGCCAGCAGACCTAACGAGGGACTAGTCCACGAGCAGTACTTC	CASRPNEGLVHEQYF
NA	TRBV4-1	TRBJ2-1	few	TGCGCCAGCAGCCAAGAACCATACTATGAGCAGTTCTTC	CASSQEPYYEQFF
NA	TRBV5-1	TRBJ2-7	NA	TGCGCCAGCAGCTCTTCTAACGAGCAGTACTTC	CASSSSNEQYF
NA	TRBV11-2	TRBJ2-5	NA	TGTGCCAGCAGCGGTCCCAAAGGCCTTCCTGGGGAGACCCAGTACTTC	CASSGPKGLPGETQYF
TRBD1	TRBV7-9	TRBJ2-7	NA	TGTGCCAGCAGTCAGGGACAGACCTACGAGCAGTACTTC	CASSQGQTYEQYF
NA	TRBV28	TRBJ2-7	NA	TGTGCCAGCAGTCAAGACAGGCTTTGGGAGCAGTACTTC	CASSQDRLWEQYF
TRBD2	TRBV9	TRBJ2-5	NA	TGTGCCAGCAGCGCACTAGCGGGCCAAGAGACCCAGTACTTC	CASSALAGQETQYF